A single sample is the source of the 14 T cell receptor beta chains below, sequenced in a study of CD8+ T cells in alopecia areata. RNA extraction and reverse transcription yielded cDNA as sequencing template. Clones were read by immunoSEQ multiplex PCR, and TCRdb kept only the in-frame ones, dropping some. The table has 150,000 to 200,000 clones, around 55% seen once; the top ten hold 4.8%. The sample was CD4+ T cells sorted from blood. The receptors were sampled from a human donor in good health.

The chain carries TRBV7-3 and TRBJ2-1, with TRBD1 matching over 10 bases. The CDR3 loop spans 15 amino acids. The germline gives CDR1 SGHTA, CDR2 FQGTGA. V was pared by 5 bases and J by 9 bases, with 10 bases of the junction left unmatched. CDR3 DNA sequence: TGTGCCAGCAGCCAGACAGGGGGCGGGGTTGCTGAGCAGTTCTTC. This codes for CASSQTGGGVAEQFF.

The table lists this clone with a count of one. The chain carries TRBV6-5 and TRBJ1-1; D might be TRBD1 (5 bases). Deletions cut 7 bases from V and 1 base from J, with 13 bases between. CDR3 size: 14 residues. Germline CDR1 and CDR2: MNHEY and SVGAGI. CDR3 protein: CASTPRGQNTEAFF. DNA of the CDR3: TGTGCCAGCACCCCCAGAGGACAGAACACTGAAGCTTTCTTT.

This clone occurred once. The rearrangement joins TRBV28 to TRBJ2-5; the D gene is possibly TRBD1 (7 bases). The CDR3 length is 18 residues. The V end lost 6 bases, the J end lost 3 bases, and 26 bases lay between the germline ends. Germline CDR1 MDHEN, CDR2 SYDVKM. CDR3 amino acids: CASSKWGVRTGGKETQYF. The CDR3 nucleotides read TGTGCCAGCAGCAAGTGGGGGGTTAGGACAGGCGGAAAAGAGACCCAGTACTTC. Variable domain in full (rest from reference TRBV28 and TRBJ2-5): DVKVTQSSRYLVKRTGEKVFLECVQDMDHENMFWYRQDPGLGLRLIYFSYDVKMKEKGDIPEGYSVSREKKERFSLILESASTNQTSMYLCASSKWGVRTGGKETQYFGPGTRLLVL.

The chain is built from TRBV29-1 and TRBJ2-6; no definite D call. The CDR3 is 13 residues long. In germline, CDR1 is SQVTM, CDR2 ANQGSEA. V lost 2 bases and J 1 base, leaving 3 bases between the germline ends. The CDR3 DNA reads TGCAGCGTTGAAACGTCTGGGGCCAACGTCCTGACTTTC. Amino acids: CSVETSGANVLTF.

This clone was seen more than once but under ten times. The rearrangement uses TRBV29-1 and TRBJ2-1, with 11 nucleotides matching TRBD2. The CDR3 extends over 14 amino acids. The germline V gene has CDR1 SQVTM and CDR2 ANQGSEA. V lost 6 bases, J lost 7 bases, and 8 bases stayed unmatched. The CDR3 DNA reads TGCAGCGTCCGGACTAGCGGGTTTACGAATGAGCAGTTCTTC. Its protein product is CSVRTSGFTNEQFF.

The V and J genes are TRBV4-1 and TRBJ1-5; D is uncertain. The CDR3 totals 15 residues. The germline gives CDR1 MGHRA, CDR2 YSYEKL. The ends were cut back, 1 base at V and 5 bases at J, with 12 bases in the middle. The CDR3 region has the DNA TGCGCCAGCAGCCAAGCACAGTGGGCAGATCAGCCCCAGCATTTT. This sequence encodes CASSQAQWADQPQHF.

The V and J genes are TRBV28 and TRBJ2-7; TRBD1 or TRBD2 may be the D gene (5 bases each). Per the germline V gene, CDR1 is MDHEN and CDR2 is SYDVKM. This CDR3 comprises 14 residues. CDR3 in amino acids: CAYGASSRSTQQYF. For the CDR3, the DNA is TGTGCATACGGGGCGTCCTCACGCTCGACCCAGCAGTACTTC.

The chain recombines TRBV30 with TRBJ1-2, with D maybe TRBD1 (5 bases). The CDR3 totals 14 residues. The V end was cut by 5 bases, the J end by 0 bases, with 13 bases between. The germline V gene encodes CDR1 GTSNPN and CDR2 SVGIG (reference sequence). The CDR3 protein is CAWGDGWSNYGYTF. The DNA of the CDR3 is TGTGCCTGGGGGGACGGTTGGTCTAACTATGGCTACACCTTC.

The V call is TRBV25-1, the J call TRBJ2-5; D perhaps matches TRBD1 (5 bases). Germline-derived CDR1 and CDR2 are MGHDK and SYGVNS. V was shortened by 2 bases and J by 3 bases, with 10 bases between the two germline ends. This CDR3 region has 14 residues. DNA of the CDR3: TGTGCCAGCAGTGAACCCAGGGTGGAAGAGACCCAGTACTTC. This encodes CASSEPRVEETQYF.

The chain couples TRBV29-1 to TRBJ2-3; 13 bases map to TRBD2. Per the germline V gene, CDR1 is SQVTM and CDR2 is ANQGSEA. This CDR3 contains 15 residues. J lost 4 bases, V lost 5 bases, and 6 bases had no gene match. This CDR3 reads CSVYPTSGRADTQYF. CDR3 DNA: TGCAGCGTTTACCCCACTAGCGGGAGGGCAGATACGCAGTATTTT.

This chain connects TRBV2 to TRBJ1-2; no firm D call. V dropped 2 bases and J dropped 9 bases, with 7 bases sitting between them. The CDR3 totals 11 residues. Germline loops: CDR1 SNHLY, CDR2 FYNNEI. CDR3 loop: CASSESGSYTF. The CDR3 DNA follows: TGTGCCAGCAGTGAATCTGGAAGCTACACCTTC.

The genes are TRBV7-2 and TRBJ2-5; 8 nucleotides align to TRBD2. V gave up 7 bases and J gave up 1 base; unmatched junction bases: 11. The CDR3 runs to 16 residues. The germline V gene has CDR1 SGHTA and CDR2 FQGNSA. CDR3 nucleotides: TGTGCCAGCACTCACCGATGGCGGGAGGCCCAAGAGACCCAGTACTTC. It yields the protein CASTHRWREAQETQYF.

The chain is built from TRBV18 and TRBJ2-5, with 7 nucleotides matching TRBD2. The germline V gene encodes CDR1 KGHSH and CDR2 LQKENI. Germline trimming cut 8 bases from V and 1 base from J; bases unmatched to any gene: 10. The CDR3 covers 15 residues. CDR3 amino acids: CASLRPGGGQETQYF. CDR3 DNA: TGTGCCAGCCTACGACCGGGAGGAGGCCAAGAGACCCAGTACTTC.

This chain uses TRBV29-1 with TRBJ1-1; D is uncertain. Trimming removed 4 bases from V and 1 base from J, with 10 bases in between. Germline V gene data show CDR1 as SQVTM and CDR2 as ANQGSEA. This CDR3 is built from 13 residues. The CDR3, as DNA: TGCAGCGTTGCCGCGACACAGAACACTGAAGCTTTCTTT. Its translation is CSVAATQNTEAFF. Using reference TRBV29-1 and TRBJ1-1 for the parts outside the CDR3, the full variable domain is SAVISQKPSRDICQRGTSLTIQCQVDSQVTMMFWYRQQPGQSLTLIATANQGSEATYESGFVIDKFPISRPNLTFSTLTVSNMSPEDSSIYLCSVAATQNTEAFFGQGTRLTVV.